This TCR beta chain was identified in a study of cytomegalovirus exposure and HLA in healthy donors. CDR1 and CDR2 (germline): SGHAT, FQNNGV. The CDR3 loop spans 13 amino acids. Generated by immunoSEQ multiplex PCR, the TCRdb table keeps only in-frame clones and is missing some. This table holds some 170,000 clones, around four fifths found once. Sample: PBMCs. J is TRBJ2-2 and V is TRBV11-2, with a weak D call TRBD2 (7 bases). The sequence was obtained from a man in his thirties or forties in good health and CMV-seropositive. The CDR3 region has the DNA TGTGCAGGGGCGGGGGCGGGCACCGGGGAGCTGTTTTTT. It translates to CAGAGAGTGELFF.